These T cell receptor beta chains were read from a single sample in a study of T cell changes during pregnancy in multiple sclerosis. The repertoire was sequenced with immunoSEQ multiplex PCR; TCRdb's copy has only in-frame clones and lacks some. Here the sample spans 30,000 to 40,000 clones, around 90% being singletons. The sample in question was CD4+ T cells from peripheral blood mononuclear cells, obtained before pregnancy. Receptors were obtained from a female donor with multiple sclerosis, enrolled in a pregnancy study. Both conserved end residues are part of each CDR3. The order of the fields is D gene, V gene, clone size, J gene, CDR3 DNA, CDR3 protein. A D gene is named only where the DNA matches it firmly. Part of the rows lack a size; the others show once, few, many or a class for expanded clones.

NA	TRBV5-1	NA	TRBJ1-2	TGCGCCAGCAGCTTGGTCGCGGGGAATGGCTACACCTTC	CASSLVAGNGYTF
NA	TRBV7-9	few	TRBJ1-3	TGTGCCAGCAGCCCCCCCCCACCAGGCACCATATATTTT	CASSPPPPGTIYF
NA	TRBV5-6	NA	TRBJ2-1	TGTGCCAGCAGCTTGTGGATTGGGACTGATTACAATGAGCAGTTCTTC	CASSLWIGTDYNEQFF
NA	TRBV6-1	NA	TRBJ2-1	TGTGCCAGCAGTCGCACAGCTTACAATGAGCAGTTCTTC	CASSRTAYNEQFF
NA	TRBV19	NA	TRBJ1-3	TGTGCCAGTATACAGACCGACTCTGGAAACACCATATATTTT	CASIQTDSGNTIYF
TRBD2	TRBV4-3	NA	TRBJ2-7	TGCGCCAGCAGCCAAGGGGGGGGACGGGGAGCCTACGAGCAGTACTTC	CASSQGGGRGAYEQYF
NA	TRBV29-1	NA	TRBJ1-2	TGCAGCGTTGGGACAGACTATGGCTACACCTTC	CSVGTDYGYTF
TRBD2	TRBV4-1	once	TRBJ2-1	TGCGCCAGCAGCCAAGGACTAGCGGGGCGATACAATGAGCAGTTCTTC	CASSQGLAGRYNEQFF
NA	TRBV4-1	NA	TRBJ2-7	TGCGCCAGCAGCCAAGATCCCCGGGCAGGGGTCGAGCAGTACTTC	CASSQDPRAGVEQYF
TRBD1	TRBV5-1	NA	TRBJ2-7	TGCGCCAGCAGCTTGGTTTGGGACAGCTACGAGCAGTACTTC	CASSLVWDSYEQYF
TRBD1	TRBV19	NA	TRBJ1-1	TGTGCCAGTAGTATTCGGAGCGCGCAGACAGGGGTGAACACTGAAGCTTTCTTT	CASSIRSAQTGVNTEAFF
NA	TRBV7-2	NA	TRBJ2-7	TGTGCCAGCAGCCCCAGGCAGACACTCTCCTACGAGCAGTACTTC	CASSPRQTLSYEQYF
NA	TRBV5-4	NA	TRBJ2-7	TGTGCCAGCAGATTGGACGGGACCTACGAGCAGTACTTC	CASRLDGTYEQYF
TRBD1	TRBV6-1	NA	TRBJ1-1	TGTGCCAGCAGTGACCGATTTGGACAGGGGGCGAGTACTGAAGCTTTCTTT	CASSDRFGQGASTEAFF
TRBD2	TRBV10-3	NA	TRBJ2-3	TGTGCCATCAGACCTTCAGCGGGGGGCCAATCAGATACGCAGTATTTT	CAIRPSAGGQSDTQYF
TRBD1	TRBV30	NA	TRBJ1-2	TGTGCCTCCGGGACAGGGGCCGGCTACACCTTC	CASGTGAGYTF
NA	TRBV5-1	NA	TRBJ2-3	TGCGCCAGCAGCTATGGGGGGGCGCCCGATACGCAGTATTTT	CASSYGGAPDTQYF
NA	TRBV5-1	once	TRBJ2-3	TGCGCCAGCAGCGACGGGGATAGCACAGATACGCAGTATTTT	CASSDGDSTDTQYF
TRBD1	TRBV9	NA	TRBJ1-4	TGTGCCAGCAGCGGGTCGGACAGGGACGAACTGTTTTTT	CASSGSDRDELFF
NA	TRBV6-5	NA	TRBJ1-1	TGTGCCAGCAGCCCTCTTACAGGGGAAGCTTTCTTT	CASSPLTGEAFF
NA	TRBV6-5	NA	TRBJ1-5	TGTGCCAGCAGTTACTCAGGGCCGGGGAGCAATCAGCCCCAGCATTTT	CASSYSGPGSNQPQHF
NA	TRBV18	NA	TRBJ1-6	TGTGCCAGCTCACCATCCGAGGGTGGGTTAGGATCACCCCTCCACTTT	CASSPSEGGLGSPLHF
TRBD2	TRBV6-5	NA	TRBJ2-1	TGTGCCAGCAGTAGGGTTGTTTCCCGGGGGGATGAGCAGTTCTTC	CASSRVVSRGDEQFF
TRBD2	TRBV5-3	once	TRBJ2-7	TGTGCCAGAAAAAAAACTAGCGGGGGGGCCATTCAGAGCTCCTACGAGCAGTACTTC	CARKKTSGGAIQSSYEQYF
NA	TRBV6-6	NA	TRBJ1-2	TGTGCCAGCAGGCTCCACCGGACTGGTGGCTACACCTTC	CASRLHRTGGYTF
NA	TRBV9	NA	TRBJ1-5	TGTGCCAGCAGCGTAGGGGGAGGGGGCAATCAGCCCCAGCATTTT	CASSVGGGGNQPQHF
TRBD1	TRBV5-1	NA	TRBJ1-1	TGCGCCATCGAGACAGGGGCCCCCGGGGTTGAAGCTTTCTTT	CAIETGAPGVEAFF
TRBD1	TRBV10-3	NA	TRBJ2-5	TGTGCCATCAGTGACCCCGCAGGGGGCGGGGAGACCCAGTACTTC	CAISDPAGGGETQYF
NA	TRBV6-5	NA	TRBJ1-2	TGTGCCAGCAGTTTTGGACAGAGACGCTATGGCTACACCTTC	CASSFGQRRYGYTF
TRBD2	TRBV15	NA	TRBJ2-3	TGTGCCACCAGCAGAGGTTTGGGTACTAGCGGAACAGATACGCAGTATTTT	CATSRGLGTSGTDTQYF
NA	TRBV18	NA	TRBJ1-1	TGTGCCAGCTCACCAGCCTGGAGAGGGAACACTGAAGCTTTCTTT	CASSPAWRGNTEAFF
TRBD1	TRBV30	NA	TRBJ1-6	TGTGCCTGGGGGACAGGGAATTCACCCCTCCACTTT	CAWGTGNSPLHF
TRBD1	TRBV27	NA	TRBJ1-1	TGTGCCAGCAGTCACCGGACAGGGGCTAACACTGAAGCTTTCTTT	CASSHRTGANTEAFF
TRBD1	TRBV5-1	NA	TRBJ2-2	TGCGCCAGCAGCTTGGGACAGGGAGTGGGGACCGGGGAGCTGTTTTTT	CASSLGQGVGTGELFF
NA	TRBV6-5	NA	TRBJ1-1	TGTGCCAGCAACAGGGACGCATGGGGGAACACTGAAGCTTTCTTT	CASNRDAWGNTEAFF
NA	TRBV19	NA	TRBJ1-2	TGTGCCAGTAGCCGCGGTGGGGCACAGTCGCCAGCGATCTATGGCTACACCTTC	CASSRGGAQSPAIYGYTF
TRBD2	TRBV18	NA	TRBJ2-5	TGTGCCAGCTCACCCCTAGGACTAGCGGGGGGTCAAGAGACCCAGTACTTC	CASSPLGLAGGQETQYF
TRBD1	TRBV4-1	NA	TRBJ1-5	TGCGCCAGCAGCCCACGGACAGGGGGCCGAGTGAGCAATCAGCCCCAGCATTTT	CASSPRTGGRVSNQPQHF
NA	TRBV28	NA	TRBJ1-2	TGTGCCAGCAGTCCCCCAGGGACTCATGGCTACACCTTC	CASSPPGTHGYTF
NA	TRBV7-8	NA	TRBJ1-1	TGTGCCAGCAGCCGCGGGACCAAAACTGAAGCTTTCTTT	CASSRGTKTEAFF
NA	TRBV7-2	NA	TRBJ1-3	TGTGCCAGCAGCTTTAGGCGGGGGCTGGGAGGAAACACCATATATTTT	CASSFRRGLGGNTIYF
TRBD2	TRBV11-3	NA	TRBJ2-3	TGTGCCAGCAGCTTAGTTGGTAGCGGGGCAGATACGCAGTATTTT	CASSLVGSGADTQYF